Below are 25 T cell receptor beta chains sequenced from a single sample in a study of cytomegalovirus exposure and HLA in healthy donors. Here immunoSEQ multiplex PCR was the method, and the copy in TCRdb shows in-frame clones only, minus some. The sample yields approximately 210,000 clones, roughly 88% seen once. Source material: PBMCs. These TCRs come from a woman between 18 and 29 years old in good health and CMV-seronegative.

V is TRBV5-1 and J is TRBJ2-3; TRBD2 matches at 12 bases. Germline CDR1 and CDR2: SGHRS and YFSETQ. Trimming at V came to 4 bases and at J to 4 bases, leaving 13 bases not matched to a gene. The CDR3 covers 18 residues. In DNA, the CDR3 is TGCGCCAGCAGCCTCCGACTAGCGGGAGCAGCGGGCCCAGATACGCAGTATTTT. Amino acid sequence: CASSLRLAGAAGPDTQYF.

The gene calls are TRBV6-6 and TRBJ2-3; perhaps TRBD2 as D (5 bases). CDR1 and CDR2 (germline): MNHNY, SVGAGI (reference sequence). The CDR3 has 13 residues. V shed 5 bases and J shed 1 base, with 7 bases lying between them. Here the CDR3 reads CASSVGGTDTQYF. The DNA for the CDR3 is TGTGCCAGCAGTGTCGGGGGCACAGATACGCAGTATTTT.

The rearrangement uses TRBV7-2 and TRBJ1-2; 12 nucleotides line up with TRBD1. Germline CDR1 SGHTA, CDR2 FQGNSA. V shed 5 bases and J 8 bases; nucleotides not matched to a gene: 9. The CDR3 is 15 residues long. The CDR3 DNA reads as TGTGCCAGCAGCCCCGGGACAGGGGGCGTCGGAGGCTACACCTTC. This codes for CASSPGTGGVGGYTF.

This clone was detected only once. The CDR3 loop is CASSHLSGAVKETQYF. In nucleotides, the CDR3 is TGTGCCAGCAGCCATCTCTCAGGGGCTGTTAAAGAGACCCAGTACTTC. This rearrangement joins TRBV28 to TRBJ2-5; the D gene is possibly TRBD1 (6 bases). CDR1 and CDR2 from the germline V gene are MDHEN and SYDVKM. The CDR3 loop spans 16 amino acids. Trimming shortened V by 6 bases and J by 3 bases, and 20 bases separated the two germline ends.

The rearrangement uses TRBV18 and TRBJ2-3, with 12 bases aligning to TRBD2. CDR1 is KGHSH and CDR2 is LQKENI in the germline V gene. With V trimmed by 8 bases and J by 4 bases, 16 bases remained unmatched. The CDR3 is 18 amino acids. The CDR3 reads CASETSGSSRSVADTQYF. Here the CDR3 DNA reads TGTGCCAGCGAGACTAGCGGGAGTTCGCGGTCGGTGGCAGATACGCAGTATTTT.

This sequence joins TRBV7-2 and TRBJ2-5; 7 nucleotides agree with TRBD1. From germline, CDR1 is SGHTA and CDR2 FQGNSA. The CDR3 consists of 15 residues. Trimming took 4 bases from V and 2 from J; bases not matched to a gene: 7. CDR3 loop: CASSWGGTVQETQYF. CDR3 nucleotide sequence: TGTGCCAGCAGCTGGGGTGGGACAGTGCAAGAGACCCAGTACTTC.

The chain carries TRBV4-2 and TRBJ1-5; D may be TRBD1 (5 bases). This CDR3 region has 16 residues. V was clipped by 2 bases and J by 0 bases, with 11 bases between them. Germline V lookup: CDR1 LGHNA, CDR2 YNFKEQ. The CDR3 sequence is CASSQQQVNSNQPQHF. The CDR3 DNA reads TGTGCCAGCAGCCAACAACAGGTGAATAGCAATCAGCCCCAGCATTTT.

This chain uses TRBV28 with TRBJ2-7, with D uncertain. Germline lookup yields CDR1 MDHEN and CDR2 SYDVKM. This CDR3 comprises 13 residues. V lost 5 bases, J lost 5 bases, and 13 bases lay in between. In DNA, the CDR3 is TGTGCCAGCAGTAGCCCGTCCCCCGACGAGCAGTACTTC. It specifies CASSSPSPDEQYF.

The chain has TRBV5-4 and TRBJ2-7; the match to TRBD1 covers 7 bases. Per germline, CDR1 SGHNT and CDR2 YYREEE (reference sequence). The CDR3 contains 13 residues. V trimming: 1 base; J trimming: 7 bases; junction bases outside the gene matches: 5. Written as DNA, the CDR3 is TGTGCCAGCAGCTTGAAGGGGGCGCTTGAGCAGTACTTC. Translating it yields CASSLKGALEQYF.

This sequence joins TRBV5-4 and TRBJ2-7; a weak D match, TRBD1 (5 bases). The V and J ends lost 0 bases and 3 bases respectively, with 10 bases between them. Germline V gene data show CDR1 as SGHNT and CDR2 as YYREEE (reference sequence). The length of the CDR3 is 14 residues. The CDR3 sequence: CASSLDTGNYEQYF. DNA for the CDR3: TGTGCCAGCAGCTTGGACACAGGAAACTACGAGCAGTACTTC. Full variable domain (outside the CDR3, taken from reference TRBV5-4 and TRBJ2-7): ETGVTQSPTHLIKTRGQQVTLRCSSQSGHNTVSWYQQALGQGPQFIFQYYREEENGRGNFPPRFSGLQFPNYSSELNVNALELDDSALYLCASSLDTGNYEQYFGPGTRLTVT.

The chain has TRBV11-2 and TRBJ2-1, with 8 bases aligning to TRBD2. Trimming cost V 6 bases and J 9 bases; bases outside gene matches: 19. The CDR3 is 17 residues long. Per the germline V gene, CDR1 is SGHAT and CDR2 is FQNNGV. This CDR3 reads CASRRNSGDAAKGEQFF. CDR3 nucleotides: TGTGCCAGCAGAAGGAATAGCGGGGACGCAGCGAAGGGTGAGCAGTTCTTC.

V is TRBV6-5 and J is TRBJ2-7, with D possibly matching TRBD1 (5 bases). Germline CDR1 reads MNHEY; CDR2 reads SVGAGI. V lost 1 base, J lost 2 bases, and 12 bases lay in between. The CDR3 consists of 15 residues. The CDR3 bases are TGTGCCAGCAGTTACTTTGCAGGGCCTACCTACGAGCAGTACTTC. Residues: CASSYFAGPTYEQYF.

CDR3: CASSDFPDQETQYF. The CDR3 DNA sequence: TGTGCCAGCAGTGATTTTCCGGACCAAGAGACCCAGTACTTC. The V gene is TRBV2, the J gene TRBJ2-5; the D is unclear. The CDR3 consists of 14 residues. The V and J ends lost 3 bases and 0 bases respectively, with 8 bases between them. Germline CDR1 and CDR2: SNHLY and FYNNEI.

A few counts support this clone. The chain employs TRBV7-9 and TRBJ2-2; the match to TRBD1 covers 8 bases. Germline CDR1 reads SEHNR; CDR2 reads FQNEAQ (reference sequence). This CDR3 has 17 residues. V trimming: 5 bases; J trimming: 8 bases; junction bases outside the gene matches: 16. CDR3 bases: TGTGCCAGCAGCCACAATATCGGGACAGGTGGCGCGGGGGAGCTGTTTTTT. Its translation: CASSHNIGTGGAGELFF.

The CDR3 DNA sequence: TGTGCCACCAGGACAGGCCGCTACGAGCAGTACTTC. Protein: CATRTGRYEQYF. This chain joins TRBV6-5 and TRBJ2-7; 7 bases line up with TRBD1. This CDR3 has 12 residues. V was clipped by 10 bases and J by 3 bases; unmatched bases: 6. From germline, CDR1 is MNHEY and CDR2 SVGAGI.

On this clone itself: This sample includes further DNA sequences coding for the same CDR3. V is TRBV29-1 and J is TRBJ2-7; TRBD2 matches at 12 bases. The CDR3 contains 15 residues. With 3 bases clipped from V and 2 bases from J, the junction kept 5 bases outside the gene matches. Germline V gene sequence: CDR1 SQVTM, CDR2 ANQGSEA. DNA of the CDR3: TGCAGCGTTGAGGGGACTAGCGGGCGGACCTACGAGCAGTACTTC. As protein: CSVEGTSGRTYEQYF.

In this sample, this clone turned up a few times. J is TRBJ2-4 and V is TRBV18; tentatively, D is TRBD2 (6 bases). Trimming took 2 bases from V and 6 from J, leaving 11 bases between them. This CDR3 is 14 amino acids long. Looked up from germline, CDR1 is KGHSH and CDR2 is LQKENI. CDR3 in DNA: TGTGCCAGCTCACCATCGGGGACTGGAAACATTCAGTACTTC. This gives the protein CASSPSGTGNIQYF.

This clone has just a few counts. This chain uses TRBV5-4 with TRBJ1-1; D perhaps matches TRBD1 (6 bases). The ends were cut back, 4 bases at V and 4 bases at J, with 11 bases in the middle. This CDR3 is built from 13 residues. CDR1 is SGHNT, CDR2 YYREEE, per germline (reference sequence). The CDR3 DNA follows: TGTGCCAGCAGCCGTGGACAGAGCACTGAAGCTTTCTTT. It translates to CASSRGQSTEAFF. The whole variable domain, filled in from reference TRBV5-4 and TRBJ1-1, reads ETGVTQSPTHLIKTRGQQVTLRCSSQSGHNTVSWYQQALGQGPQFIFQYYREEENGRGNFPPRFSGLQFPNYSSELNVNALELDDSALYLCASSRGQSTEAFFGQGTRLTVV.

The chain carries TRBV20-1 and TRBJ2-5; no clear D. CDR3 length: 10 residues. With 6 bases removed from V and 7 bases from J, the gap between germline ends came to 9 bases. The germline CDR1 and CDR2 sequences are DFQATT and SNEGSKA (reference sequence). The CDR3 bases are TGCAGTGCCCCCACCGGGACCCAGTACTTC. The encoded protein is CSAPTGTQYF.

The chain links TRBV5-1 to TRBJ2-3, with 15 bases that match TRBD2. Germline V lookup: CDR1 SGHRS, CDR2 YFSETQ. J gave up 3 bases and V 4 bases, and 6 bases lay outside the gene matches. The CDR3 sequence is 17 residues long. The CDR3 sequence is CASSTGLAGGPTDTQYF. The CDR3 DNA follows: TGCGCCAGCAGCACAGGACTAGCGGGAGGGCCGACAGATACGCAGTATTTT.

The chain couples TRBV29-1 to TRBJ1-1; 8 nucleotides agree with TRBD1. The CDR3 has 13 amino acids. Germline-derived CDR1 and CDR2 are SQVTM and ANQGSEA. V shed 4 bases and J 5 bases; nucleotides not matched to a gene: 6. The CDR3 protein is CSVVHRGGTEAFF. The DNA of the CDR3 is TGCAGCGTTGTTCACAGGGGGGGAACTGAAGCTTTCTTT.

The chain combines TRBV4-1 with TRBJ2-6, with D perhaps TRBD2 (6 bases). The germline V and J ends were trimmed by 0 bases and 1 base, with 13 bases remaining between them. This CDR3 region has 18 residues. Germline assignment: CDR1 MGHRA and CDR2 YSYEKL. The CDR3: CASSQEGSGPSGANVLTF. The CDR3 DNA reads as TGCGCCAGCAGCCAAGAGGGTAGCGGCCCGTCTGGGGCCAACGTCCTGACTTTC.

The chain couples TRBV29-1 to TRBJ1-2, with TRBD1 identical over 10 bases. Germline V gives CDR1 SQVTM, CDR2 ANQGSEA. Trimming at V came to 7 bases and at J to 6 bases, leaving 8 bases not matched to a gene. The CDR3 is made up of 13 amino acids. The CDR3 DNA reads as TGCAGCGCTCCGACAGGGGGCGAAAATGGCTACACCTTC. Translation: CSAPTGGENGYTF.

The chain links TRBV7-2 to TRBJ2-7; D is possibly TRBD1 (5 bases). Germline assignment: CDR1 SGHTA and CDR2 FQGNSA. V was trimmed by 2 bases and J by 5 bases, leaving 22 bases between them. The CDR3 length is 17 residues. CDR3 region: CASSLRGSRIVRNEQYF. In DNA form, the CDR3 reads TGTGCCAGCAGCTTAAGGGGCTCCCGCATTGTGCGTAACGAGCAGTACTTC.

The V call is TRBV28, the J call TRBJ2-1, with 9 bases aligning to TRBD1. Germline V gene lookup returns CDR1 MDHEN and CDR2 SYDVKM. This CDR3 spans 14 amino acids. The junction had 7 bases not matched to a gene; V was cut back by 4 bases and J by 9 bases. DNA for the CDR3: TGTGCCAGCAGTTGGGACAGGGAACTAGGTGAGCAGTTCTTC. Amino acids: CASSWDRELGEQFF.